The rows below give T cell receptor beta chains drawn from one sample of a study of CD8 T cells in Susac syndrome. MiXCR was run by TCRdb on the immunoSEQ multiplex PCR reads, yielding one entry per CDR3 protein. The sample has 150,000 to 200,000 distinct CDR3 sequences; around 94% are singletons. The sample comprised CD4+ T cells from PBMCs. The receptors shown here come from a human donor in good health. Each CDR3 is given with its conserved first and last residue. The order of the fields is CDR3 length, V gene, clone size, D gene, J gene, CDR3 DNA, CDR3 protein. A D gene is named only where the DNA matches it firmly. Size values are once, few and many counts, or a class for expanded clones, and some rows have none.

len: 17
v_gene: TRBV20-1
abundance: -
d_gene: TRBD2
j_gene: TRBJ2-3
CDR3nt: TGCAGTGCTAGAGCGGCGAGCGGGGCGGCGAGCACAGATACGCAGTATTTT
CDR3aa: CSARAASGAASTDTQYF

len: 12
v_gene: TRBV9
abundance: -
d_gene: -
j_gene: TRBJ1-4
CDR3nt: TGTGCCAGCAGCTTACCTGGAGAAAAACTGTTTTTT
CDR3aa: CASSLPGEKLFF

len: 14
v_gene: TRBV4-2
abundance: -
d_gene: -
j_gene: TRBJ2-5
CDR3nt: TGTGCCAGCAGCCAAGAGGACAGCCAAGAGACCCAGTACTTC
CDR3aa: CASSQEDSQETQYF

len: 14
v_gene: TRBV29-1
abundance: -
d_gene: TRBD2
j_gene: TRBJ2-1
CDR3nt: TGCAGCGTAGATCGGGGGGGCCCTTCAAATGAGCAGTTCTTC
CDR3aa: CSVDRGGPSNEQFF

len: 12
v_gene: TRBV20-1
abundance: -
d_gene: -
j_gene: TRBJ1-1
CDR3nt: TGCAGTGCTGGGATGCCGACCACTGAAGCTTTCTTT
CDR3aa: CSAGMPTTEAFF

len: 16
v_gene: TRBV19
abundance: -
d_gene: -
j_gene: TRBJ2-7
CDR3nt: TGTGCCAGTAGGAGAGAGGCAAACAAATTCTCCTACGAGCAGTACTTC
CDR3aa: CASRREANKFSYEQYF

len: 13
v_gene: TRBV7-6
abundance: once
d_gene: -
j_gene: TRBJ2-5
CDR3nt: TGTGCCAGCAGCTTAGCGACCCAAGAGACCCAGTACTTC
CDR3aa: CASSLATQETQYF

len: 12
v_gene: TRBV29-1
abundance: once
d_gene: -
j_gene: TRBJ2-5
CDR3nt: TGCAGCGAGGGGGGGGGTCAAGAGACCCAGTACTTC
CDR3aa: CSEGGGQETQYF

len: 13
v_gene: TRBV19
abundance: -
d_gene: -
j_gene: TRBJ2-7
CDR3nt: TGTGCCGTCGCGAGGGACGGCACCTACGAGCAGTACTTC
CDR3aa: CAVARDGTYEQYF

len: 13
v_gene: TRBV2
abundance: -
d_gene: -
j_gene: TRBJ2-2
CDR3nt: TGTGCCAGCCTATCCTCTCGAGGCGGGGAGCTGTTTTTT
CDR3aa: CASLSSRGGELFF

len: 15
v_gene: TRBV3-1
abundance: -
d_gene: TRBD1
j_gene: TRBJ2-7
CDR3nt: TGTGCCAGCAGCCAAGTGCCGGGACAGCTCTACGAGCAGTACTTC
CDR3aa: CASSQVPGQLYEQYF

len: 14
v_gene: TRBV9
abundance: -
d_gene: TRBD2
j_gene: TRBJ2-3
CDR3nt: TGTGCCAGCAGCGTAAGCGGGGGGGCAGATACGCAGTATTTT
CDR3aa: CASSVSGGADTQYF

len: 15
v_gene: TRBV12-3/TRBV12-4
abundance: -
d_gene: TRBD2
j_gene: TRBJ2-1
CDR3nt: TGTGCCAGCAAGAGCGGGGGGGGTATCTACAATGAGCAGTTCTTC
CDR3aa: CASKSGGGIYNEQFF

len: 15
v_gene: TRBV27
abundance: -
d_gene: TRBD1
j_gene: TRBJ2-2
CDR3nt: TGTGCCAGCAGACCGGGACAGGGGCGGATCGGGGAGCTGTTTTTT
CDR3aa: CASRPGQGRIGELFF

len: 14
v_gene: TRBV5-1
abundance: -
d_gene: -
j_gene: TRBJ2-7
CDR3nt: TGCGCCAGCAGCTCGGGCGGGGACACCTACGAGCAGTACTTC
CDR3aa: CASSSGGDTYEQYF

len: 15
v_gene: TRBV4-2
abundance: -
d_gene: TRBD1
j_gene: TRBJ2-1
CDR3nt: TGTGCCAGCAGCCAAGCGTCGGGACAGGTAAATGAGCAGTTCTTC
CDR3aa: CASSQASGQVNEQFF

len: 14
v_gene: TRBV5-1
abundance: -
d_gene: -
j_gene: TRBJ2-3
CDR3nt: TGCGCCAGCAGTTCCGGCCCTGAGGAAGATACGCAGTATTTT
CDR3aa: CASSSGPEEDTQYF

len: 12
v_gene: TRBV29-1
abundance: -
d_gene: TRBD2
j_gene: TRBJ2-5
CDR3nt: TGCAGCGTTGATTCGGCGGGGGGTGCCCAGTACTTC
CDR3aa: CSVDSAGGAQYF

len: 16
v_gene: TRBV30
abundance: -
d_gene: -
j_gene: TRBJ2-2
CDR3nt: TGTGCCTGGAGTTTAGACACCACTTTATACACCGGGGAGCTGTTTTTT
CDR3aa: CAWSLDTTLYTGELFF

len: 12
v_gene: TRBV7-2
abundance: -
d_gene: -
j_gene: TRBJ2-1
CDR3nt: TGTGCCAGCAGCTCCCAGGGTTTTGAGCAGTTCTTC
CDR3aa: CASSSQGFEQFF

len: 12
v_gene: TRBV29-1
abundance: -
d_gene: -
j_gene: TRBJ2-1
CDR3nt: TGCAGCGTTGAACTATTTGCTAGTGTGCAGTTCTTC
CDR3aa: CSVELFASVQFF

len: 15
v_gene: TRBV5-4
abundance: -
d_gene: -
j_gene: TRBJ2-3
CDR3nt: TGTGCCAGCAGCCCGAACCGGGGCACCCCAGATACGCAGTATTTT
CDR3aa: CASSPNRGTPDTQYF

len: 20
v_gene: TRBV23-1
abundance: -
d_gene: TRBD1
j_gene: TRBJ2-6
CDR3nt: TGCGCCAGCAGTCCAATACGGCGCGGACTGACAGGGGCTGGGGCCAACGTCCTGACTTTC
CDR3aa: CASSPIRRGLTGAGANVLTF

len: 14
v_gene: TRBV7-8
abundance: -
d_gene: -
j_gene: TRBJ1-1
CDR3nt: TGTGCCAGCAGCCCCGAGAGGGCGAGTACTGAAGCTTTCTTT
CDR3aa: CASSPERASTEAFF

len: 15
v_gene: TRBV19
abundance: -
d_gene: TRBD1
j_gene: TRBJ2-1
CDR3nt: TGTGCCAGTAGTATCCGGGACAGGGGTCGCAATGAGCAGTTCTTC
CDR3aa: CASSIRDRGRNEQFF

len: 13
v_gene: TRBV29-1
abundance: -
d_gene: -
j_gene: TRBJ1-1
CDR3nt: TGCAGCGTCGGGAAGGACATGAACACTGAAGCTTTCTTT
CDR3aa: CSVGKDMNTEAFF

len: 18
v_gene: TRBV6-2/TRBV6-3
abundance: -
d_gene: TRBD1
j_gene: TRBJ1-6
CDR3nt: TGTGCCAGCAGTTACCTACCCGCCGGACAGGGGGCTAGTTCACCCCTCCACTTT
CDR3aa: CASSYLPAGQGASSPLHF

len: 16
v_gene: TRBV20-1
abundance: -
d_gene: TRBD1
j_gene: TRBJ1-6
CDR3nt: TGCAGTGCTAGAATAAGACAGGGAACCTATAATTCACCCCTCCACTTT
CDR3aa: CSARIRQGTYNSPLHF

len: 14
v_gene: TRBV2
abundance: -
d_gene: TRBD2
j_gene: TRBJ2-4
CDR3nt: TGTGCCAGCAGGGCGGGGGGGCCAGAAAACATTCAGTACTTC
CDR3aa: CASRAGGPENIQYF

len: 13
v_gene: TRBV29-1
abundance: -
d_gene: -
j_gene: TRBJ2-7
CDR3nt: TGCAGCGGTGGGACGGCGGGACTCCACGAGCAGTACTTC
CDR3aa: CSGGTAGLHEQYF

len: 14
v_gene: TRBV9
abundance: -
d_gene: -
j_gene: TRBJ1-6
CDR3nt: TGTGCCAGCAGCGGACAGGTCGGTAATTCACCCCTCCACTTT
CDR3aa: CASSGQVGNSPLHF

len: 15
v_gene: TRBV12-3/TRBV12-4
abundance: -
d_gene: TRBD2
j_gene: TRBJ2-5
CDR3nt: TGTGCCAGCAGTAGTAGCGGGGGGGGAGGAGAGACCCAGTACTTC
CDR3aa: CASSSSGGGGETQYF

len: 17
v_gene: TRBV23-1
abundance: -
d_gene: TRBD1
j_gene: TRBJ2-7
CDR3nt: TGCGCCAGCAGTCGTATTCACCTTCCGGGACAGTTCTACGAGCAGTACTTC
CDR3aa: CASSRIHLPGQFYEQYF

len: 14
v_gene: TRBV9
abundance: few
d_gene: -
j_gene: TRBJ2-2
CDR3nt: TGTGCCAGCAGCGGGACAGTGAACACCGGGGAGCTGTTTTTT
CDR3aa: CASSGTVNTGELFF

len: 14
v_gene: TRBV9
abundance: -
d_gene: -
j_gene: TRBJ2-1
CDR3nt: TGTGCCAGTGGCCGGACCTGGGGCAGCAATGAGCAGTTCTTC
CDR3aa: CASGRTWGSNEQFF

len: 12
v_gene: TRBV29-1
abundance: -
d_gene: -
j_gene: TRBJ1-1
CDR3nt: TGCAGCGCTCGGCCCCTAACCACTGAAGCTTTCTTT
CDR3aa: CSARPLTTEAFF

len: 11
v_gene: TRBV6-6
abundance: -
d_gene: -
j_gene: TRBJ1-6
CDR3nt: TGTGCCAGCAGTTACAGGGATCACCTCCACTTT
CDR3aa: CASSYRDHLHF

len: 15
v_gene: TRBV24-1
abundance: -
d_gene: -
j_gene: TRBJ1-4
CDR3nt: TGTGCCACCAGCCCACGGGGGTCGAATAATGAAAAACTGTTTTTT
CDR3aa: CATSPRGSNNEKLFF

len: 13
v_gene: TRBV20-1
abundance: -
d_gene: -
j_gene: TRBJ1-1
CDR3nt: TGCAGTGGACAGGACAGCATGAACACTGAAGCTTTCTTT
CDR3aa: CSGQDSMNTEAFF

len: 12
v_gene: TRBV2
abundance: -
d_gene: -
j_gene: TRBJ1-3
CDR3nt: TGTGCCAGCAGGAACAGGGGAAACACCATATATTTT
CDR3aa: CASRNRGNTIYF